The rows below give T cell receptor beta chains drawn from one sample of a study of T cell responses to AZD1222 COVID-19 vaccine. This table comes from immunoSEQ multiplex PCR, and its TCRdb copy is limited to in-frame clones, with some not included. The table shows around 130,000 clones, with about 85% occurring only once. The source was peripheral blood, collected on day 0 of AZD1222 vaccination. The receptor source for this set is an adult in good health. Each CDR3 is given with its conserved first and last residue. The D gene is left open where the match is weak. The size entry is marked missing in some rows and otherwise reads once, few, many or a size class.

TGTGCCAGCAGTTTCCAGGGCCTACTTGAGCAGTTCTTC	CASSFQGLLEQFF	-	TRBJ2-1	once	TRBV6-5
TGCGCCAGCAGCCAAACCGGGATCACAGATACGCAGTATTTT	CASSQTGITDTQYF	-	TRBJ2-3	-	TRBV4-1
TGTGCCAGCAGTTCCGTGGACAGGTACGAGCAGTACTTC	CASSSVDRYEQYF	TRBD1	TRBJ2-7	-	TRBV27
TGTGCCAGCAGCCTCCCCCCGGAAAATGAAAAACTGTTTTTT	CASSLPPENEKLFF	-	TRBJ1-4	-	TRBV7-9
TGTGCCACCCAGGGACGGTACAATCAGCCCCAGCATTTT	CATQGRYNQPQHF	-	TRBJ1-5	-	TRBV24-1
TGTGCCAGCAGTCCACGTACAGGGACCCCCAACGCCAAAAACATTCAGTACTTC	CASSPRTGTPNAKNIQYF	-	TRBJ2-4	-	TRBV27
TGTGCCAGCAGTATCTGGGCCGACCCCCAGCGGGGCTACACCTTC	CASSIWADPQRGYTF	-	TRBJ1-2	few	TRBV28
TGTGCCAGCAGTCCCTCGTACCCTAATCAGCCCCAGCATTTT	CASSPSYPNQPQHF	-	TRBJ1-5	-	TRBV2
TGTGCCAGTAGTGGCCCGGACAGGCCCGAAGCTTTCTTT	CASSGPDRPEAFF	TRBD1	TRBJ1-1	few	TRBV19
TGTGCCTGGAGTCGCGGGGGGGCGACAGATACGCAGTATTTT	CAWSRGGATDTQYF	TRBD2	TRBJ2-3	few	TRBV30
TGTGCCAGCAGCCAAAGCCTCACTGACAGTAGCACAGATACGCAGTATTTT	CASSQSLTDSSTDTQYF	-	TRBJ2-3	-	TRBV4-2
TGTGCCAGCAGCTTCGGGACAGTTAACAATGAGCAGTTCTTC	CASSFGTVNNEQFF	TRBD1	TRBJ2-1	-	TRBV11-2
TGCGCCAGCAGTCTCACAGGGTCACAGCCCCAGCATTTT	CASSLTGSQPQHF	-	TRBJ1-5	-	TRBV23-1
TGTGCCGGGAACCGGGACAGTTCCTACAATGAGCAGTTCTTC	CAGNRDSSYNEQFF	TRBD1	TRBJ2-1	-	TRBV2
TGTGCCAGCACCCGTGCGGGAGGGCTGGGTACTGAAGCTTTCTTT	CASTRAGGLGTEAFF	-	TRBJ1-1	-	TRBV28
TGTGCCAGCAGCGTAGATCAGGGTGAGAATTCACCCCTCCACTTT	CASSVDQGENSPLHF	-	TRBJ1-6	few	TRBV9
TGTGCCAGCAGCGGCACCCTGACTAGCGCGATCTACGAGCAGTACTTC	CASSGTLTSAIYEQYF	TRBD2	TRBJ2-7	-	TRBV3-1/TRBV3-2
TGTGCCAGCAGTTACTCGTCGGGGGGGGCCAACGTCCTGACTTTC	CASSYSSGGANVLTF	-	TRBJ2-6	-	TRBV6-6
TGTGCCAGCAGCCAAGCGTCGCGCTATATTCGTGCGGCCAAAAACATTCAGTACTTC	CASSQASRYIRAAKNIQYF	-	TRBJ2-4	-	TRBV4-2
TGTGCCATCAGTGATGGGGGACTATCCAAGGTGGATACGCAGTATTTT	CAISDGGLSKVDTQYF	TRBD2	TRBJ2-3	-	TRBV10-3
TGTGCCAGCAGCTTAGTCGAACAGCGATCCTCCTACGAGCAGTACTTC	CASSLVEQRSSYEQYF	-	TRBJ2-7	-	TRBV7-8
TGTGCCAGCAGCCGGACAGGGGTTGGTGGCTACACCTTC	CASSRTGVGGYTF	TRBD1	TRBJ1-2	-	TRBV3-1/TRBV3-2
TGTGCCAGTAGTATTGTGACAACAGGGAATGAAAAACTGTTTTTT	CASSIVTTGNEKLFF	-	TRBJ1-4	-	TRBV19